The entry that follows covers one T cell receptor beta chain sequence. Its specificity is not known. This sample is drawn from a study of shared clonotypes between healthy human individuals. Whole-study results and caveats: Blood was the only sampled material, and tissue repertoires likely differ.

Genomic DNA (from each subset) was split evenly across several immunoSEQ plates. Per the original data handling: ImmunoSEQ output held junction-only sequences without quality scores, so filtering differed. Sequenced by immunoSEQ multiplex PCR; TCRdb stores in-frame clones only, minus some. V and J calls and clone size come straight from that table; D and trimming were deduced from the DNA. The top ten hold 10% to 15% of the sample, which has approximately 500,000 clones, 79% seen once. The CDR3 has 18 amino acids. V shed 2 bases, J shed 6 bases, and the junction held 15 bases outside the gene matches. Germline lookup yields CDR1 SGHTA and CDR2 FQGNSA. Those who donated, Caucasian adults without exception, all lived in Nashville, Tennessee.

The receptor was isolated from a woman aged 40 to 50 in good health. Some clones in this sample may be carry-over from other donors' samples. This chain uses TRBV7-2 with TRBJ2-3; TRBD2 matches 9 bases. Source material: PBMCs. CDR3 protein: CASSLKAGGSGGKDTQYF. The CDR3 DNA reads as TGTGCCAGCAGCTTAAAGGCCGGAGGAAGCGGGGGGAAGGATACGCAGTATTTT.